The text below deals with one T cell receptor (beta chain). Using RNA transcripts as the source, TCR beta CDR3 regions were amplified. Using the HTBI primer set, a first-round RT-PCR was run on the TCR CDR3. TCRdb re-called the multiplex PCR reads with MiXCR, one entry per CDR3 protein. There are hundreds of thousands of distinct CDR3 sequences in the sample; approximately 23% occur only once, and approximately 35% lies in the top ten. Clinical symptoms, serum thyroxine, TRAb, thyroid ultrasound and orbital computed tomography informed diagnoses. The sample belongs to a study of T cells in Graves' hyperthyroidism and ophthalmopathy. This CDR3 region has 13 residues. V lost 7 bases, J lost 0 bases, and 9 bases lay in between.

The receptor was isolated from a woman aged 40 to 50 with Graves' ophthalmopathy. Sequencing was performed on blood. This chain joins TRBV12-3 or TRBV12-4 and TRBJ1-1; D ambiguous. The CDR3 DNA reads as TGTGCCAGCAACCCCACGGTGAACACTGAAGCTTTCTTT. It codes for CASNPTVNTEAFF.